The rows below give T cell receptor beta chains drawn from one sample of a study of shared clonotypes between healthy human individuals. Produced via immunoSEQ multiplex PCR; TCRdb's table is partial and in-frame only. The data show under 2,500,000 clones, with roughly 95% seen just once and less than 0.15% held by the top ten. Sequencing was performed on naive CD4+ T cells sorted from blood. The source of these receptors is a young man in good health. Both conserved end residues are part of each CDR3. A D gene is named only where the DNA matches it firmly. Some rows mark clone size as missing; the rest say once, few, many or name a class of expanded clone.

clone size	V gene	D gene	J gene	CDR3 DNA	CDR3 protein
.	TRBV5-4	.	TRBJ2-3	TGTGCCAGCAGTCTTGGGGGGTGGGGCACAGATACGCAGTATTTT	CASSLGGWGTDTQYF
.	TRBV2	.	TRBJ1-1	TGTGCCAGTTACCTGGGAGTGATGAACACTGAAGCTTTCTTT	CASYLGVMNTEAFF
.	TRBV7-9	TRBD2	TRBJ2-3	TGTGCCAGCAGCCAGGCGGGGGCAGATACGCAGTATTTT	CASSQAGADTQYF
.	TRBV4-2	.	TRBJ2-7	TGTGCCAGCAGCCAAGCGGGAGCCTACGAGCAGTACTTC	CASSQAGAYEQYF
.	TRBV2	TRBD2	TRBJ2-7	TGTGCCAGCACTCCGGGGACTAGCGGGGCCTACGAGCAGTACTTC	CASTPGTSGAYEQYF
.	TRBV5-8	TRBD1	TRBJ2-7	TGTGCCAGCAGCCCCTTGGACAGGGTCTTAACCTACGAGCAGTACTTC	CASSPLDRVLTYEQYF
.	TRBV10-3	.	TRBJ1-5	TGTGCCACTACCGGGACCCTTATCGAGCCCCAGCATTTT	CATTGTLIEPQHF
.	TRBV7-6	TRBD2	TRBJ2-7	TGTGCCAGCAGCTCTCTCGCGGGGGGCTTCAACGAGCAGTACTTC	CASSSLAGGFNEQYF
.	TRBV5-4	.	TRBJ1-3	TGTGCCAGCAGCTTGGACAATTCTGGAAACACCATATATTTT	CASSLDNSGNTIYF
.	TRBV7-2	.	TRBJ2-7	TGTGCCAGCAAAACGACCTACGAGCAGTACTTC	CASKTTYEQYF
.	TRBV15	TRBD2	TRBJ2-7	TGTGCCACCTCCGGGACTACCCCCTACGAGCAGTACTTC	CATSGTTPYEQYF
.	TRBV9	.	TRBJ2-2	TGTGCCAGCAGCGTCCTCGAGGGAATTAACCCCGGGGAGCTGTTTTTT	CASSVLEGINPGELFF
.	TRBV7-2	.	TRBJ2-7	TGTGCCAGCAGCTCTGGGGGGCAGCGGGTGCAGCAGTACTTC	CASSSGGQRVQQYF
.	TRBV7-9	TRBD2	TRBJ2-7	TGTGCCACCGGGGACAGGGGACTAGCGGGAGGTTTCGAGCAGTACTTC	CATGDRGLAGGFEQYF
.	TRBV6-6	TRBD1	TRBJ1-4	TGTGCCAGCAGTTACGAGGGACAGGGTGATGAAAAACTGTTTTTT	CASSYEGQGDEKLFF
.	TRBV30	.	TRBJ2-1	TGTGCCTGGGGCGAGGGGGCCTACAATGAGCAGTTCTTC	CAWGEGAYNEQFF
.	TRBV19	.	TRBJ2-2	TGTGCCAGTAGTCTCAGGTACACCGGGGAGCTGTTTTTT	CASSLRYTGELFF
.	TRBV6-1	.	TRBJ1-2	TGTGCCAGCAGTCTAATGACCCAGAACTATGGCTACACCTTC	CASSLMTQNYGYTF
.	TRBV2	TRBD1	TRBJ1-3	TGTGCCAGCAGTGTGGAGGGGGCGCAAGGAAACACCATATATTTT	CASSVEGAQGNTIYF
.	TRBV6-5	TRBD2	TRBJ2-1	TGTGCCAGCAGTCCCCAATTCGGGGGGGAGCAGTTCTTC	CASSPQFGGEQFF
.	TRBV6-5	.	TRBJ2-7	TGTGCCAGCAGCCCAGGAGCCTACGAGCAGTACTTC	CASSPGAYEQYF
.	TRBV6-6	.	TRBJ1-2	TGTGCCAGCAGTTACTCGCCCTCGGCTGGCTACACCTTC	CASSYSPSAGYTF
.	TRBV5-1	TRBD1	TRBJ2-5	TGCGCCAGCAGTTTGGACAGGTCGTACCAAGAGACCCAGTACTTC	CASSLDRSYQETQYF
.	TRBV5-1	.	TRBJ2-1	TGCGCCAGCAGCTTTGGGTATGGGGTACCCTACAATGAGCAGTTCTTC	CASSFGYGVPYNEQFF
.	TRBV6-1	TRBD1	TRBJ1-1	TGTGCCAGCACCGCACAGGGGTTGGGCACTGAAGCTTTCTTT	CASTAQGLGTEAFF
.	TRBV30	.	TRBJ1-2	TGTGCCTGGAACCCGGGTTGGCAGGGAGGCGATGGCTACACCTTC	CAWNPGWQGGDGYTF
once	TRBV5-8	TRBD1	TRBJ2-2	TGTGCCAGCAGCATGGGGGGACAGGGTTACACCGGGGAGCTGTTTTTT	CASSMGGQGYTGELFF
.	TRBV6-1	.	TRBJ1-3	TGTGCCAGCAGTGAAGGCGGGGCTGCAAACACCATATATTTT	CASSEGGAANTIYF
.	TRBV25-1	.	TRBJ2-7	TGTGCCAGCAGTGATATAGGGGTCGAGCAGTACTTC	CASSDIGVEQYF
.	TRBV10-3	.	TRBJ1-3	TGTGCCATCAGTGAACGTCTAAGCTCTGGAAACACCATATATTTT	CAISERLSSGNTIYF
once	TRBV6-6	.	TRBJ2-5	TGTGCCAGCAACCGTGTCTCTCCCCAAGAGACCCAGTACTTC	CASNRVSPQETQYF
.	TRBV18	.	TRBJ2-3	TGTGCCAGCTCGCCCTTCACAGATACGCAGTATTTT	CASSPFTDTQYF
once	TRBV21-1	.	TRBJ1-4	TGTGCCAGCAGCACTGCAGGGCTTTTAACTAATGAAAAACTGTTTTTT	CASSTAGLLTNEKLFF
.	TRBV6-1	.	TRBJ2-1	TGTGCCAGCAGTGATTTGGCGGGTGAGCAGTTCTTC	CASSDLAGEQFF
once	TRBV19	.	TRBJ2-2	TGTGCCAGTAGTATAGTTGGCAGACCCACCGGGGAGCTGTTTTTT	CASSIVGRPTGELFF
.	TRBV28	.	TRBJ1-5	TGTGCCAGCAGTTTCCCCGATCAGCCCCAGCATTTT	CASSFPDQPQHF
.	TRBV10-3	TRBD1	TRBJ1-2	TGTGCCATCAGTGCTACGACCGGGACAGATTTTAACTATGGCTACACCTTC	CAISATTGTDFNYGYTF
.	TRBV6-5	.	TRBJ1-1	TGTGCCAGCAGTTCCTGGGCTGAAGCTTTCTTT	CASSSWAEAFF
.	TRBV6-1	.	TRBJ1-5	TGTGCCAGCAGTGGTGGATGGGTTTCCAATCAGCCCCAGCATTTT	CASSGGWVSNQPQHF
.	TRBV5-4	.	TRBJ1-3	TGTGCCAGCAGCTTAGTAGGCTCTGGAAACACCATATATTTT	CASSLVGSGNTIYF